The next 32 T cell receptor beta chains were all read from a single sample in a study of cytomegalovirus exposure and HLA in healthy donors. Researchers ran the PCR with 60 Vbeta and 13 Jbeta primers. Using immunoSEQ multiplex PCR, the repertoire was profiled, and TCRdb retains in-frame clones only, with some absent. The table includes approximately 190,000 clones, roughly 87% detected once. Sequencing was done on a sample of PBMCs. These receptors all stem from a boy aged 2 to 10 in good health and CMV-seronegative.

In its sample, this clone was seen a few times. This chain joins TRBV6-5 and TRBJ1-2, with 7 positions matching TRBD1. The trim removed 0 bases at V and 4 bases at J, leaving 5 bases unmatched. Per the germline V gene, CDR1 is MNHEY and CDR2 is SVGAGI. This CDR3 has 15 amino acids. For the CDR3, the DNA is TGTGCCAGCAGTTACTCCAACAGGGGAGGCTATGGCTACACCTTC. Protein: CASSYSNRGGYGYTF.

The chain couples TRBV7-9 to TRBJ2-6; D is perhaps TRBD2 (5 bases). This CDR3 is built from 13 residues. Trimming took 5 bases from V and 8 from J, leaving 10 bases between them. CDR1 SEHNR and CDR2 FQNEAQ come from the germline V gene (reference sequence). The CDR3 bases are TGTGCCAGCAGCCTCAGAGGGACCAACGTCCTGACTTTC. It encodes CASSLRGTNVLTF.

The chain couples TRBV15 to TRBJ2-3; TRBD1 matches 7 bases. This CDR3 comprises 13 residues. The V and J ends lost 7 bases and 4 bases, in that order; junction bases with no gene match: 5. Germline-derived CDR1 and CDR2 are LNHNV and YYDKDF (reference sequence). The CDR3 loop is CATKRQGADTQYF. The CDR3 DNA reads TGTGCCACCAAACGACAGGGAGCAGATACGCAGTATTTT.

V usage is TRBV11-2 and J usage is TRBJ1-2; D unresolved. The germline V gene encodes CDR1 SGHAT and CDR2 FQNNGV. V gave up 8 bases and J gave up 4 bases, with 26 bases separating them. The CDR3 loop spans 17 amino acids. The CDR3 reads CASFPLSLRTQAYGYTF. The CDR3 DNA is TGTGCCAGCTTCCCACTTAGCCTACGGACTCAGGCCTATGGCTACACCTTC.

This chain uses TRBV18 with TRBJ2-1, with 9 bases that match TRBD2. The CDR3 has 15 amino acids. The germline gives CDR1 KGHSH, CDR2 LQKENI. J lost 4 bases, V lost 3 bases, and 4 bases had no gene match. CDR3 DNA: TGTGCCAGCTCACCCGAGCGGGGGGCGTACAATGAGCAGTTCTTC. Amino acid sequence: CASSPERGAYNEQFF.

V gene TRBV6-5 combines with J gene TRBJ1-6; no reliable D call. Germline V gives CDR1 MNHEY, CDR2 SVGAGI. Trimming took off 5 bases at V and 7 bases at J, with 9 bases between the two ends. There are 13 residues in the CDR3. CDR3 DNA: TGTGCCAGCAGTGAAGCCGGGAATTCACCCCTCCACTTT. Amino acid sequence: CASSEAGNSPLHF.

This sequence joins TRBV6-5 and TRBJ2-3; no definite D call. Germline CDR1 and CDR2: MNHEY and SVGAGI. Trimming shortened V by 2 bases and J by 1 base, and 7 bases separated the two germline ends. The CDR3 sequence is 14 residues long. The chain's CDR3 is CASSYSYGTDTQYF. CDR3 nucleotides: TGTGCCAGCAGTTACAGCTACGGCACAGATACGCAGTATTTT.

The V and J genes are TRBV5-4 and TRBJ1-2; TRBD1 is a possible D gene (6 bases). CDR1 SGHNT and CDR2 YYREEE come from the germline V gene (reference sequence). V was pared by 4 bases and J by 2 bases, with 12 bases between. The CDR3 runs 14 residues. The chain's CDR3 is CASSRTDLNYGYTF. DNA of the CDR3: TGTGCCAGCAGCCGGACAGACCTCAACTATGGCTACACCTTC.

This clone has only one observation. This chain joins TRBV23-1 and TRBJ1-2; TRBD1 aligns across 7 bases. TRBV23-1 is an ORF for which the function is uncertain. The CDR3 covers 12 residues. Trimming cost V 3 bases and J 12 bases; bases outside gene matches: 7. The CDR3 coding sequence is TGCGCCAGCAGTCAGTCGACAGGGTCGGACACCTTC. Protein: CASSQSTGSDTF.

The chain recombines TRBV11-3 with TRBJ1-1; perhaps TRBD1 as D (6 bases). CDR1 and CDR2 from the germline V gene are SGHNT and YENEEA. The CDR3 is 16 amino acids. Trimming removed 0 bases from V and 3 bases from J, with 14 bases in between. The CDR3 sequence: CASSLESPKGDTEAFF. The CDR3 nucleotides read TGTGCCAGCAGCTTAGAGTCTCCGAAGGGGGACACTGAAGCTTTCTTT.

The genes are TRBV28 and TRBJ2-7; possibly TRBD1 for D (5 bases). Per the germline V gene, CDR1 is MDHEN and CDR2 is SYDVKM. V lost 6 bases and J 2 bases, leaving 11 bases between the germline ends. The CDR3 is 13 amino acids. DNA of the CDR3: TGTGCCAGCAGCCCGGACAATACCTACGAGCAGTACTTC. Encoded protein: CASSPDNTYEQYF.

The sample holds a few counts of this clone. This chain connects TRBV7-8 to TRBJ2-3, with a tentative D call TRBD2 (5 bases). The CDR3 length is 15 residues. In germline, CDR1 is SGHVS, CDR2 FQNEAQ. Trimming removed 5 bases from V and 2 bases from J, with 14 bases in between. CDR3: CASSRAASITDTQYF. CDR3 in DNA: TGTGCCAGCAGCCGAGCGGCTTCTATCACAGATACGCAGTATTTT.

The CDR3 protein is CASRLGRVTEAFF. CDR3 DNA: TGTGCCAGCAGACTGGGGAGGGTCACTGAAGCTTTCTTT. The chain has TRBV6-5 and TRBJ1-1; the D is unclear. Germline lookup yields CDR1 MNHEY and CDR2 SVGAGI. The CDR3 is 13 residues long. Trimming pared 6 bases from V and 4 bases from J, leaving 12 bases between.

This clone was detected only once. V and J are TRBV25-1 and TRBJ1-4, with TRBD1 as a possible D gene (5 bases). V lost 5 bases, J lost 7 bases, and 23 bases lay in between. Germline lookup yields CDR1 MGHDK and CDR2 SYGVNS. The CDR3 totals 17 residues. CDR3 amino acids: CASSPLGGGLGGEKLFF. CDR3 nucleotide sequence: TGTGCCAGCAGTCCCCTTGGTGGGGGACTGGGGGGTGAAAAACTGTTTTTT.

This rearrangement joins TRBV28 to TRBJ2-3, with 8 nucleotides matching TRBD1. With V trimmed by 6 bases and J by 7 bases, 6 bases remained unmatched. The CDR3 consists of 13 residues. Germline V CDR1 and CDR2: MDHEN, SYDVKM. CDR3 DNA sequence: TGTGCCAGCAGCTTCAGGGGGCCGAATACGCAGTATTTT. It is translated as CASSFRGPNTQYF.

V usage is TRBV6-5 and J usage is TRBJ2-5; 9 bases align to TRBD2. The DNA end favors TRBJ2-7, so the J call may be wrong. The CDR3 contains 14 residues. Per the germline V gene, CDR1 is MNHEY and CDR2 is SVGAGI. CDR3 residues: CASRRGRVSYEQYF. CDR3 bases: TGTGCCAGCAGACGCGGGAGGGTTTCCTACGAGCAGTACTTC.

This clone was seen a handful of times. The chain uses TRBV6-6 and TRBJ2-3, with 9 bases matching TRBD1. CDR1 MNHNY and CDR2 SVGAGI come from the germline V gene (reference sequence). Trimming at V came to 6 bases and at J to 4 bases, leaving 11 bases not matched to a gene. The CDR3 is made up of 16 amino acids. The chain's CDR3 is CASRQTGTGTADTQYF. The CDR3 DNA is TGTGCCAGCAGGCAGACCGGGACAGGGACGGCAGATACGCAGTATTTT.

In DNA, the CDR3 is TGTGCCAGCAGCTTGGCGGGGACTAGCTCCTACGAGCAGTACTTC. It codes for CASSLAGTSSYEQYF. The V call is TRBV7-9, the J call TRBJ2-7, with 8 bases lining up with TRBD2. The CDR3 is 15 residues long. J was trimmed by 0 bases and V by 3 bases; bases with no gene match: 4. Germline V gives CDR1 SEHNR, CDR2 FQNEAQ (reference sequence). The full variable domain, completed using reference TRBV7-9 and TRBJ2-7, is DTGVSQNPRHKITKRGQNVTFRCDPISEHNRLYWYRQTLGQGPEFLTYFQNEAQLEKSRLLSDRFSAERPKGSFSTLEIQRTEQGDSAMYLCASSLAGTSSYEQYFGPGTRLTVT.

The J gene is TRBJ1-2, the V gene TRBV5-6, with a possible D match to TRBD1 (5 bases). This CDR3 comprises 16 residues. V was trimmed by 4 bases and J by 2 bases, leaving 18 bases between them. CDR1 and CDR2 from the germline V gene are SGHDT and YYEEEE. In DNA, the CDR3 is TGTGCCAGCAGCCAAATGGGGGGGGGAATCAACTATGGCTACACCTTC. Protein sequence: CASSQMGGGINYGYTF.

With regard to this clone: One end of the junction varies from germline; a read error may be responsible. The sample carries other DNA sequences with the same CDR3. The V gene is TRBV5-1, the J gene TRBJ1-1, with TRBD1 matching over 11 bases. Per the germline V gene, CDR1 is SGHRS and CDR2 is YFSETQ. CDR3 length: 15 amino acids. CDR3 coding DNA: TGCGCCAGCAGCCCGGGGACAGGGGGGAACACTGAGGCTTTCTTT. Translation: CASSPGTGGNTEAFF.

J is TRBJ2-7 and V is TRBV5-6; tentative D call: TRBD1 (6 bases). V dropped 2 bases and J dropped 2 bases, with 11 bases sitting between them. The CDR3 spans 14 residues. Germline CDR1 is SGHDT and CDR2 is YYEEEE. The CDR3 nucleotides are TGTGCCAGCAGCTTTGACAGGCTAACCTACGAGCAGTACTTC. Translation: CASSFDRLTYEQYF.

The chain is built from TRBV5-1 and TRBJ2-3; TRBD2 is a possible D gene (6 bases). The CDR3 loop spans 15 amino acids. Per the germline V gene, CDR1 is SGHRS and CDR2 is YFSETQ. The V end was cut by 4 bases, the J end by 6 bases, with 18 bases between. DNA for the CDR3: TGCGCCAGCAGCCTAAGGACTAACCCTGGGGATACGCAGTATTTT. It encodes CASSLRTNPGDTQYF.

This chain connects TRBV7-2 to TRBJ2-7, with TRBD2 identical over 8 bases. The V segment lost 2 bases and the J segment 0 bases; nucleotides outside the gene matches: 6. Germline values: CDR1 SGHTA, CDR2 FQGNSA. The CDR3 extends over 16 amino acids. DNA for the CDR3: TGTGCCAGCAGCTTACGTTTAGCGGGAATCTCCTACGAGCAGTACTTC. Its translation is CASSLRLAGISYEQYF.

This chain links TRBV28 with TRBJ2-3, with 10 bases lining up with TRBD1. This CDR3 region has 14 residues. V shed 3 bases and J 4 bases; nucleotides not matched to a gene: 1. Germline lookup yields CDR1 MDHEN and CDR2 SYDVKM. Here the CDR3 DNA reads TGTGCCAGCAGTTTGACAGGGGGCCCAGATACGCAGTATTTT. Protein product: CASSLTGGPDTQYF.

This chain connects TRBV5-1 to TRBJ2-5, with D possibly being TRBD2 (6 bases). CDR1 is SGHRS and CDR2 is YFSETQ in the germline V gene. This CDR3 is 14 amino acids long. V was cut by 2 bases and J by 4 bases, with 12 bases left in between. The CDR3 loop is CASSFGGRGETQYF. The CDR3 DNA sequence: TGCGCCAGCAGCTTCGGGGGTCGGGGAGAGACCCAGTACTTC. The full variable domain, rest sourced from reference TRBV5-1 and TRBJ2-5, is KAGVTQTPRYLIKTRGQQVTLSCSPISGHRSVSWYQQTPGQGLQFLFEYFSETQRNKGNFPGRFSGRQFSNSRSEMNVSTLELGDSALYLCASSFGGRGETQYFGPGTRLLVL.

Concerning this clone itself: Other DNA sequences in the same sample also yield this CDR3. This chain joins TRBV7-9 and TRBJ1-1; D might be TRBD1 (6 bases). V lost 5 bases, J lost 0 bases, and 22 bases lay in between. The CDR3 length is 18 residues. Germline V CDR1 and CDR2: SEHNR, FQNEAQ (reference sequence). The CDR3 DNA reads TGTGCCAGCAGCCCCGAGGGGGTCAGTAACAGATTGAACACTGAAGCTTTCTTT. This encodes CASSPEGVSNRLNTEAFF.

The rearrangement uses TRBV6-1 and TRBJ1-2; 11 bases are shared with TRBD1. V lost 4 bases and J lost 5; bases outside the gene matches: 6. Germline V gives CDR1 MNHNS, CDR2 SASEGT. This CDR3 comprises 15 residues. The CDR3 is CASSVTGTGGYGYTF. Here the CDR3 DNA reads TGTGCCAGCAGTGTAACCGGGACAGGGGGGTATGGCTACACCTTC.

The V call is TRBV6-1, the J call TRBJ1-4; TRBD1 aligns across 8 bases. This CDR3 is 15 amino acids long. Losses at the gene ends were 5 bases for V and 8 bases for J; bases not matched to a gene: 10. Germline V gives CDR1 MNHNS, CDR2 SASEGT. CDR3 residues: CASSRRQGLGEKLFF. The CDR3 DNA reads TGTGCCAGCAGTAGGAGACAGGGGTTGGGGGAAAAACTGTTTTTT.

The chain carries TRBV19 and TRBJ1-5; D not resolved. The germline V gene encodes CDR1 LNHDA and CDR2 SQIVND (reference sequence). The V and J ends lost 0 bases and 3 bases respectively, with 9 bases between them. The CDR3 contains 15 residues. This CDR3 is CASSIDAGSNQPQHF. The CDR3 nucleotides read TGTGCCAGTAGTATAGATGCGGGGTCCAATCAGCCCCAGCATTTT.

In this sample, this clone turned up a few times. V is TRBV6-1 and J is TRBJ1-1; D perhaps matches TRBD1 (6 bases). This CDR3 region has 13 residues. Per germline, CDR1 MNHNS and CDR2 SASEGT. Trimming removed 5 bases from V and 0 bases from J, with 7 bases in between. The CDR3 loop is CASSNRVNTEAFF. The CDR3 region has the DNA TGTGCCAGCAGTAACAGGGTGAACACTGAAGCTTTCTTT.

The rearrangement uses TRBV6-5 and TRBJ2-1; a possible D gene is TRBD1 (5 bases). The CDR3 contains 13 residues. V lost 7 bases, J lost 6 bases, and 13 bases lay in between. CDR1 and CDR2 (germline): MNHEY, SVGAGI. Written as DNA, the CDR3 is TGTGCCAGCAAACCACAGGCCATCAATGAGCAGTTCTTC. It specifies CASKPQAINEQFF.

The chain joins TRBV28 to TRBJ2-6, with TRBD1 as a possible D gene (6 bases). The CDR3 extends over 16 amino acids. The ends were cut back, 2 bases at V and 2 bases at J, with 10 bases in the middle. Germline CDR1 MDHEN, CDR2 SYDVKM. CDR3 region: CASSLGGAAGANVLTF. The CDR3 coding sequence is TGTGCCAGCAGTTTAGGGGGCGCCGCTGGGGCCAACGTCCTGACTTTC. Looking up the rest from reference TRBV28 and TRBJ2-6 gives the full variable domain: DVKVTQSSRYLVKRTGEKVFLECVQDMDHENMFWYRQDPGLGLRLIYFSYDVKMKEKGDIPEGYSVSREKKERFSLILESASTNQTSMYLCASSLGGAAGANVLTFGAGSRLTVL.